Shown below are 10 T cell receptor beta chains from a single sample sequenced in a study of blood T cell repertoires in COVID-19. Measured with immunoSEQ multiplex PCR; TCRdb has only the in-frame clones, and not every one. This table has under 250,000 clones, 80% to 90% appearing once. Material: PBMCs or T cells enriched from blood (not recorded which). Every receptor here comes from a woman aged 35 to 49 who had been exposed to COVID-19.

The rearrangement uses TRBV9 and TRBJ2-2; D is perhaps TRBD1 (6 bases). The V end lost 0 bases, the J end lost 1 base, and 7 bases lay between the germline ends. Germline CDR1 is SGDLS and CDR2 is YYNGEE. This CDR3 is built from 15 residues. CDR3 DNA: TGTGCCAGCAGCGTAGAGGGACAGAACACCGGGGAGCTGTTTTTT. Its translation is CASSVEGQNTGELFF.

V is TRBV12-5 and J is TRBJ2-1; 10 nucleotides agree with TRBD2. Per the germline V gene, CDR1 is LGHNT and CDR2 is FRNRAP. The CDR3 totals 17 residues. Losses at the gene ends were 0 bases for V and 7 bases for J; bases not matched to a gene: 9. In DNA form, the CDR3 reads TGTGCTAGTGGTTTGGTACGCGGGCTAGCGGGAGTAAATGAGCAGTTCTTC. It encodes CASGLVRGLAGVNEQFF. Based on the CDR3 plus reference TRBV12-5 and TRBJ2-1, the full variable domain is DARVTQTPRHKVTEMGQEVTMRCQPILGHNTVFWYRQTMMQGLELLAYFRNRAPLDDSGMPKDRFSAEMPDATLATLKIQPSEPRDSAVYFCASGLVRGLAGVNEQFFGPGTRLTVL.

The rearrangement links TRBV20-1 to TRBJ2-7; 9 bases are a match to TRBD2. Trimming at V came to 3 bases and at J to 0 bases, leaving 9 bases not matched to a gene. In germline, CDR1 is DFQATT, CDR2 SNEGSKA (reference sequence). This CDR3 has 16 amino acids. CDR3 DNA: TGCAGTGCTAGTGCCCCGACTAGCGGAAGCTCCTACGAGCAGTACGTC. Translating gives CSASAPTSGSSYEQYV.

The chain joins TRBV6-1 to TRBJ2-7, with a weak D call TRBD2 (5 bases). Trimming removed 2 bases at V and 2 bases at J, with 7 bases between. Germline-derived CDR1 and CDR2 are MNHNS and SASEGT. There are 13 residues in the CDR3. CDR3 sequence (DNA): TGTGCCAGCAGTGAACCCGGGGCCTACGAGCAGTACTTC. The encoded protein is CASSEPGAYEQYF.

This sequence joins TRBV6-5 and TRBJ1-2; 7 nucleotides agree with TRBD1. Germline values: CDR1 MNHEY, CDR2 SVGAGI. J was trimmed by 8 bases and V by 5 bases; bases with no gene match: 8. The CDR3 has 13 residues. The CDR3 DNA sequence: TGTGCCAGCAGTCCTGACAGGGTACGGGGCTACACCTTC. This translates into CASSPDRVRGYTF.

This clone was recorded a few times. The chain carries TRBV14 and TRBJ2-1; 7 nucleotides agree with TRBD1. CDR1 SGHDN and CDR2 FVKESK come from the germline V gene. With V trimmed by 3 bases and J by 12 bases, 11 bases remained unmatched. The CDR3 is 14 residues long. The CDR3 nucleotides are TGTGCCAGCAGCCAGGGGACAGACCCCTACGGGCAGTTCTTC. This gives the protein CASSQGTDPYGQFF.

Only a few counts were recorded for this clone. J is TRBJ1-2 and V is TRBV11-2; maybe TRBD1 (6 bases). In germline, CDR1 is SGHAT, CDR2 FQNNGV. The CDR3 has 14 amino acids. The V gene lost 4 bases and the J gene lost 2 bases, with 11 bases spanning the gap. CDR3: CASSSGVINYGYTF. The CDR3 DNA sequence: TGTGCCAGCAGCTCAGGGGTTATAAACTATGGCTACACCTTC.

Here the CDR3 DNA reads TGTGCCAGCAGTGTCAGGACAGGGGAGATGGGTAATGAAAAACTGTTTTTT. Its translation: CASSVRTGEMGNEKLFF. The chain joins TRBV2 to TRBJ1-4; 9 bases line up with TRBD1. This CDR3 has 17 residues. The J segment lost 4 bases and the V segment lost 4 bases, leaving 10 bases of the junction unmatched. CDR1 is SNHLY, CDR2 FYNNEI, per germline.

The rearrangement joins TRBV6-4 to TRBJ2-3; 7 positions match TRBD2. After removal of 6 bases from V and 4 bases from J, the junction contained 7 bases not matched to a gene. Per germline, CDR1 MRHNA and CDR2 SNTAGT. The CDR3 runs 14 residues. CDR3 sequence reads: CASSALGGADTQYF. The CDR3 DNA reads as TGTGCCAGCAGCGCCCTGGGAGGGGCAGATACGCAGTATTTT.

The rearrangement uses TRBV14 and TRBJ2-3, with a weak D call TRBD2 (7 bases). The CDR3 loop spans 13 amino acids. CDR1 and CDR2 from the germline V gene are SGHDN and FVKESK. V shed 5 bases and J shed 6 bases, with 12 bases lying between them. The CDR3 DNA reads as TGTGCCAGCAGCGGGGGGGCCGGGGATACGCAGTATTTT. Its translation: CASSGGAGDTQYF.